The clone carrying this T cell receptor beta chain came up a few times. TCRdb reanalysed the RT-PCR reads using MiXCR and keeps one entry per CDR3 protein. The sample holds roughly 150,000 distinct CDR3 sequences, more than 20% seen once. The V gene's germline CDR1 is DFQATT and CDR2 SNEGSKA (reference sequence). The CDR3 is made up of 16 amino acids. The V segment lost 4 bases and the J segment 4 bases; nucleotides outside the gene matches: 12. The entry originates in a study of patients and donors after allogeneic stem cell transplantation. The origin of this receptor is a human donor who was either an allogeneic HSCT recipient or a stem cell or donor lymphocyte infusion donor (not recorded which). It is not recorded whose cells these are; they may come from a transplant donor. The sequenced sample consisted of blood, either unsorted or a sorted T cell fraction (not recorded which). The V and J genes are TRBV20-1 and TRBJ1-1; 10 bases map to TRBD1. In DNA form, the CDR3 reads TGCAGTGCTACGCCTGGGACAGGGGCACGGGGCACTGAAGCTTTCTTT. Residues: CSATPGTGARGTEAFF.